This TCR beta chain was observed in a study of cytomegalovirus exposure and HLA in healthy donors. Study-level findings and limits: The authors later linked a missense DCLRE1C variant to TCR beta V- and J-gene trimming.

CDR3 size: 14 residues. J gave up 11 bases and V 2 bases, and 7 bases lay outside the gene matches. CDR1 SGDLS and CDR2 YYNGEE come from the germline V gene. Remarks on this clone: Its antigen is undetermined.

The PCR was carried out with 60 Vbeta primers and 13 Jbeta primers. Using immunoSEQ multiplex PCR, the repertoire was profiled, and TCRdb retains in-frame clones only, with some absent. The sample has 130,000 or so clones, 77% seen once. The chain links TRBV9 to TRBJ1-4, with 9 bases lining up with TRBD1. Sequencing input: PBMCs. The origin of this receptor is a woman aged 35 to 49 in good health and CMV-seronegative. The CDR3 bases are TGTGCCAGCAGCGTGGGGACAGGGAAGGGTAAACTGTTTTTT. Encoded protein: CASSVGTGKGKLFF.